This T cell receptor beta chain emerged from a study of vaccination effects on CD4 cells after COVID-19. The overall study: Everyone in the study got two shots of either the BNT162b2 or mRNA-1273 vaccine.

Using viral peptide pools, the ViraFEST assay grew out antigen-specific CD4+ T cells prior to sequencing. Upon completion of around eleven days in culture, CD4+ T cells were isolated. None of these healthy vaccinees had been infected with SARS-CoV-2 before vaccination. Peptides at 10 ug/ml and IL-2 at about 9.2 IU/ml were added to around 2 million PBMC per well. On this clone: No antigen is known for it.

The study, taken as a whole, reports: In vaccinees who were healthy, merely 1 out of 255 vaccine-induced clones cross-reacted with common cold coronaviruses. A shortage of convalescent patients and an absence of early post-infection timepoints characterized the study.

Measured with immunoSEQ multiplex PCR; TCRdb has only the in-frame clones, and not every one. The sample contains tens of thousands of clones, around three quarters of which appear only once. This CDR3 spans 14 amino acids. The V gene lost 1 base and the J gene lost 11 bases, with 15 bases spanning the gap. Germline values: CDR1 MGHRA, CDR2 YSYEKL. The sequence derives from a human donor who received a COVID-19 vaccine. V gene TRBV4-1 combines with J gene TRBJ1-5; D is unresolved. Here the sequenced sample was CD4+ T cells from PBMCs cultured with HCoV-OC43 spike peptides, taken before COVID-19 vaccination. Subset of the sample: HCoV-OC43 spike overlapping peptide pool stimulation. CDR3 DNA: TGCGCCAGCAGCCAAGTAGGCGGAGACCGGACCCAGCATTTT. Protein product: CASSQVGGDRTQHF.